This TCR beta chain was recovered during a study of shared clonotypes between healthy human individuals. The CDR3 is 14 amino acids. V lost 0 bases to trimming and J lost 5 bases, with 13 bases between them. CDR1 and CDR2 from the germline V gene are GTSNPN and SVGIG (reference sequence). As defined, naive CD8 cells were CD45RO-negative and positively selected for CCR7, with terminally differentiated effector memory CD45RA+ cells excluded. Clones were read by immunoSEQ multiplex PCR, and TCRdb kept only the in-frame ones, dropping some. The table lists 1.5 million to 2.5 million clones, roughly 94% of them singletons, with less than 1.5% in the top ten.

J is TRBJ2-5 and V is TRBV30; D gene uncertain. The sample was naive CD8+ T cells sorted from blood. The clonotype comes from a man younger than 35 in good health. CDR3 in amino acids: CAWSVITSTETQYF. As DNA, the CDR3 is TGTGCCTGGAGTGTAATCACCAGTACCGAGACCCAGTACTTC. Using reference TRBV30 and TRBJ2-5 for the parts outside the CDR3, the full variable domain is SQTIHQWPATLVQPVGSPLSLECTVEGTSNPNLYWYRQAAGRGLQLLFYSVGIGQISSEVPQNLSASRPQDRQFILSSKKLLLSDSGFYLCAWSVITSTETQYFGPGTRLLVL.